This T cell receptor beta chain was profiled in a study of naive and memory T cell subsets. There are 16 residues in the CDR3. Germline CDR1 MNHNS, CDR2 SASEGT. Trimming took off 0 bases at V and 4 bases at J, with 14 bases between the two ends. Study results and caveats: Naive and memory subsets had different power law exponents for TCR abundance. Over 95% of naive TCR sequences appeared only once after error correction, unlike memory subsets. Clonotypes here are unpaired alpha or beta chain sequences.

An equimolar mix of two oligonucleotides served as the beta constant-region primer for TRBC1 and TRBC2. Nested alpha and beta constant-region primers with the SP2 primer drove four PCR rounds on ligated cDNA. One entry per CDR3 protein, called by TCRdb with MiXCR from the UMI-ligation and nested PCR reads. The sample consists of tens of thousands of distinct CDR3 sequences, around 8.8% of them appearing once. This clonotype was seen a few times. No antigen is known for it. The chain carries TRBV6-1 and TRBJ2-3; D is possibly TRBD1 (7 bases). The clonotype comes from a human donor in good health. The sequencing sample was made of central memory CD8+ T cells from blood. The CDR3 loop reads CASSEAGGGGADTQYF. The DNA for the CDR3 is TGTGCCAGCAGTGAAGCAGGAGGGGGCGGAGCAGATACGCAGTATTTT.